This TCR beta chain was documented in a study of early T cells in non-severe SARS-CoV-2 infection. Whole-study context: Bulk RNA from unsorted whole blood was sequenced; chains were unpaired. General study results and limits: CD4 and private specificities were missed by VDJdb matching, which favored anti-spike CD8 responses.

Germline V gene sequence: CDR1 MRHNA, CDR2 SNTAGT. Trimming pared 0 bases from V and 0 bases from J, leaving 7 bases between. The CDR3 loop spans 15 amino acids. Attachment of unique molecular identifiers was made to individual cDNA molecules. TCRdb independently ran MiXCR on the 5' RACE reads; one entry per CDR3 protein. The sample contains approximately 70,000 distinct CDR3 sequences, 10% to 15% of which appear only once. As for this clonotype: Antigen: not known.

The V call is TRBV6-4, the J call TRBJ2-3, with a tentative D call TRBD2 (6 bases). The receptor was isolated from an adult who was a healthcare worker with PCR-confirmed SARS-CoV-2 infection or an uninfected control (not recorded which). The sequenced material came from whole blood. The CDR3: CASSDSAGSTDTQYF. CDR3 sequence (DNA): TGTGCCAGCAGTGACTCTGCGGGAAGCACAGATACGCAGTATTTT.